Below are 2 T cell receptor beta chains sequenced from a single sample in a study of blood T cell repertoires in COVID-19. Libraries were prepared by immunoSEQ multiplex PCR; TCRdb keeps only in-frame clonotypes and omits some of them. The table lists 35,000 or so clones, 75% to 90% of them singletons. Sample: peripheral blood. The receptors derive from a human donor in a cohort sampled during active or convalescent COVID-19. The donor label of this sample is uncertain.

The chain links TRBV4-3 to TRBJ1-4, with 9 bases identical to TRBD1. V was clipped by 4 bases and J by 6 bases; unmatched bases: 6. The CDR3 contains 15 residues. Germline CDR1 reads LGHNA; CDR2 reads YSLEER. The DNA of the CDR3 is TGCGCCAGCAGCCTCCTCTGGACAGGGGATGAAAAACTGTTTTTT. Amino acids: CASSLLWTGDEKLFF.

The chain couples TRBV29-1 to TRBJ2-2, with 8 bases fitting TRBD1. Germline CDR1 SQVTM, CDR2 ANQGSEA. V dropped 6 bases and J dropped 4; count of bases not matched to a gene: 4. The CDR3 runs 13 residues. This CDR3 is CSVSTGGTGELFF. CDR3 DNA: TGCAGCGTCTCCACAGGGGGCACCGGGGAGCTGTTTTTT.